The 8 T cell receptor beta chains below were found in one sample sequenced in a study of blood T cell repertoires in COVID-19. Produced via immunoSEQ multiplex PCR; TCRdb's table is partial and in-frame only. This sample yields tens of thousands of clones, of which approximately 90% are seen a single time; over 10% belongs to the top ten. Sequences were obtained from peripheral blood. Receptor source: a man older than 75 with acute or convalescent COVID-19.

This rearrangement joins TRBV10-1 to TRBJ1-1; D unclear. Germline lookup yields CDR1 WNHNN and CDR2 SYGVQD (reference sequence). V dropped 5 bases and J dropped 2 bases, with 9 bases sitting between them. The CDR3 runs 13 residues. CDR3 region: CASSRLRNTEAFF. The CDR3 DNA reads as TGCGCCAGCAGTAGACTCAGAAACACTGAAGCTTTCTTT.

The V call is TRBV5-1, the J call TRBJ1-4; the D gene is possibly TRBD1 (5 bases). V lost 4 bases and J lost 6, with 19 bases in between. CDR1 and CDR2 from the germline V gene are SGHRS and YFSETQ. There are 16 residues in the CDR3. CDR3 coding DNA: TGCGCCAGCAGCCTCATTCGGGGGGGGACCCATGAAAAACTGTTTTTT. Protein sequence: CASSLIRGGTHEKLFF. Drawing the rest from reference TRBV5-1 and TRBJ1-4, the complete variable domain is KAGVTQTPRYLIKTRGQQVTLSCSPISGHRSVSWYQQTPGQGLQFLFEYFSETQRNKGNFPGRFSGRQFSNSRSEMNVSTLELGDSALYLCASSLIRGGTHEKLFFGSGTQLSVL.

The chain is built from TRBV6-5 and TRBJ2-7; 7 positions match TRBD1. V shed 6 bases and J 3 bases; nucleotides not matched to a gene: 5. The CDR3 is 13 residues long. CDR1 and CDR2 (germline): MNHEY, SVGAGI. CDR3 DNA sequence: TGTGCCAGCAGAAGACAGGGTGGCTACGAGCAGTACTTC. It is translated as CASRRQGGYEQYF.

This clone was recorded only once. The V gene is TRBV11-3, the J gene TRBJ2-2; TRBD1 aligns across 7 bases. V lost 6 bases to trimming and J lost 3 bases; unmatched junction nucleotides: 4. Looked up from germline, CDR1 is SGHNT and CDR2 is YENEEA. The CDR3 consists of 14 residues. CDR3 nucleotide sequence: TGTGCCAGCAGGAAGGGACAGCACACCGGGGAGCTGTTTTTT. This encodes CASRKGQHTGELFF. The full variable domain, in which reference TRBV11-3 and TRBJ2-2 provide the parts outside the CDR3, is EAGVVQSPRYKIIEKKQPVAFWCNPISGHNTLYWYLQNLGQGPELLIRYENEEAVDDSQLPKDRFSAERLKGVDSTLKIQPAELGDSAVYLCASRKGQHTGELFFGEGSRLTVL.

This clone was recorded once. V gene TRBV28 combines with J gene TRBJ2-7; D is uncertain. V lost 2 bases to trimming and J lost 0 bases, with 8 bases between them. CDR1 MDHEN and CDR2 SYDVKM come from the germline V gene. This CDR3 is built from 14 residues. CDR3 in DNA: TGTGCCAGCAGTTTAGAGGCGAGCTCCTACGAGCAGTACTTC. The encoded protein is CASSLEASSYEQYF.

The V and J genes are TRBV6-1 and TRBJ1-2, with D tentatively TRBD1 (6 bases). The CDR3 runs 15 residues. Germline lookup yields CDR1 MNHNS and CDR2 SASEGT. Trimming took 2 bases from V and 4 from J, leaving 14 bases between them. CDR3 sequence (DNA): TGTGCCAGCAGTGAATCCCCACAGACAGGCTATGGCTACACCTTC. This encodes CASSESPQTGYGYTF.

This sequence joins TRBV5-1 and TRBJ1-1; D is possibly TRBD1 (6 bases). This CDR3 has 14 residues. V gave up 1 base and J gave up 0 bases, with 7 bases separating them. CDR1 SGHRS and CDR2 YFSETQ come from the germline V gene. CDR3 in amino acids: CASSLQGMNTEAFF. CDR3 nucleotide sequence: TGCGCCAGCAGCTTGCAGGGGATGAACACTGAAGCTTTCTTT.

The chain uses TRBV7-2 and TRBJ2-7, with 8 bases that match TRBD2. CDR1 is SGHTA, CDR2 FQGNSA, per germline. CDR3 length equals 15 residues. Losses at the gene ends were 5 bases for V and 4 bases for J; bases not matched to a gene: 10. The CDR3 DNA reads as TGTGCCAGCAGCCCCGGGGGGGGCTACGCGTACGAGCAGTACTTC. Protein sequence: CASSPGGGYAYEQYF.